Shown below are 28 T cell receptor beta chains from a single sample sequenced in a study of T cells in Graves' hyperthyroidism and ophthalmopathy. Amplification of TCR beta CDR3 regions was performed using RNA transcripts as template. Primed by the HTBI set, a first-round RT-PCR was run on the TCR CDR3. TCRdb reprocessed the multiplex PCR reads via MiXCR and lists one record per CDR3 protein. The table has some 560,000 distinct CDR3 sequences, less than 20% seen once; the top ten hold about 7%. The sample taken for sequencing was blood. The receptor source for this set is a woman aged 25 to 39 with Graves' hyperthyroidism.

This clonotype occurred many times. This sequence joins TRBV6-1 and TRBJ1-1; no firm D call. CDR1 and CDR2 (germline): MNHNS, SASEGT. The CDR3 sequence is 17 residues long. Trimming cost V 2 bases and J 1 base, with 17 bases left between them. The CDR3 region is CASSELFRAPENTEAFF. CDR3 bases: TGTGCCAGCAGTGAATTGTTTCGGGCTCCCGAGAACACTGAAGCTTTCTTT.

This clonotype was observed a handful of times. This chain uses TRBV3-1 with TRBJ1-6, with 8 bases aligning to TRBD1. After removal of 1 base from V and 11 bases from J, the junction contained 10 bases not matched to a gene. The CDR3 consists of 16 residues. Per germline, CDR1 LGHDT and CDR2 YNNKEL (reference sequence). CDR3 coding DNA: TGTGCCAGCAGCCAAGTGTTTCAGGGGGCAAAGGCACCCCTCCACTTT. It yields the protein CASSQVFQGAKAPLHF.

This clonotype occurred many times. The chain joins TRBV7-9 to TRBJ2-1; D unclear. V dropped 5 bases and J dropped 9 bases, with 17 bases sitting between them. The CDR3 has 14 residues. Per germline, CDR1 SEHNR and CDR2 FQNEAQ (reference sequence). CDR3 in amino acids: CASSQLDGNSEQFF. CDR3 DNA sequence: TGTGCCAGCAGCCAGCTAGACGGAAACAGTGAGCAGTTCTTC. The whole variable domain, filled in from reference TRBV7-9 and TRBJ2-1, reads DTGVSQNPRHKITKRGQNVTFRCDPISEHNRLYWYRQTLGQGPEFLTYFQNEAQLEKSRLLSDRFSAERPKGSFSTLEIQRTEQGDSAMYLCASSQLDGNSEQFFGPGTRLTVL.

This clonotype was recorded many times. V and J are TRBV6-5 and TRBJ2-7, with D tentatively TRBD1 (5 bases). Trimming pared 0 bases from V and 2 bases from J, leaving 11 bases between. In germline, CDR1 is MNHEY, CDR2 SVGAGI. CDR3 size: 15 residues. The CDR3 sequence: CASSYSQGLPYEQYF. The CDR3 DNA follows: TGTGCCAGCAGTTACTCGCAGGGCCTCCCCTACGAGCAGTACTTC.

This rearrangement joins TRBV6-1 to TRBJ1-1, with 8 nucleotides matching TRBD1. Per the germline V gene, CDR1 is MNHNS and CDR2 is SASEGT. The CDR3 has 15 residues. V dropped 0 bases and J dropped 7; count of bases not matched to a gene: 7. The CDR3, as DNA: TGTGCCAGCAGTGAAGCGACCCGACAGGGGTTTGAAGCTTTCTTT. This codes for CASSEATRQGFEAFF.

This clonotype was seen only a few times. This chain uses TRBV11-2 with TRBJ1-2; D unclear. Looked up from germline, CDR1 is SGHAT and CDR2 is FQNNGV. Trimming took 0 bases from V and 4 from J, leaving 9 bases between them. The CDR3 consists of 14 residues. The CDR3: CASSLEQTFYGYTF. The CDR3 DNA follows: TGTGCCAGCAGCTTAGAACAGACCTTCTATGGCTACACCTTC.

This clonotype was counted at least ten times. This chain joins TRBV18 and TRBJ1-1; the match to TRBD1 covers 8 bases. Germline CDR1 reads KGHSH; CDR2 reads LQKENI. Germline trimming cut 2 bases from V and 1 base from J; bases unmatched to any gene: 3. This CDR3 is built from 15 residues. The CDR3: CASSPLQGANTEAFF. The CDR3 bases are TGTGCCAGCTCACCATTGCAGGGGGCGAACACTGAAGCTTTCTTT. The full variable domain, with the rest looked up from reference TRBV18 and TRBJ1-1, is NAGVMQNPRHLVRRRGQEARLRCSPMKGHSHVYWYRQLPEEGLKFMVYLQKENIIDESGMPKERFSAEFPKEGPSILRIQQVVRGDSAAYFCASSPLQGANTEAFFGQGTRLTVV.

This clonotype was seen repeatedly, ten times or more. V gene TRBV6-1 combines with J gene TRBJ2-1; 16 nucleotides match TRBD2. Trimming removed 6 bases from V and 8 bases from J; junction bases left unmatched: 7. The CDR3 runs to 16 residues. The germline gives CDR1 MNHNS, CDR2 SASEGT. The chain's CDR3 is CASSQGLAGGLHEQFF. For the CDR3, the DNA is TGTGCCAGCAGCCAGGGACTAGCGGGAGGGCTGCATGAGCAGTTCTTC.

This clonotype appeared many times. V and J are TRBV7-2 and TRBJ2-7; 9 positions agree with TRBD2. The CDR3 runs 15 residues. Germline assignment: CDR1 SGHTA and CDR2 FQGNSA. V dropped 1 base and J dropped 2; count of bases not matched to a gene: 3. In nucleotides, the CDR3 is TGTGCCAGCAGCTTAGATGCGGGAGGGACCTACGAGCAGTACTTC. As protein: CASSLDAGGTYEQYF.

The J gene is TRBJ2-7, the V gene TRBV10-2; 9 nucleotides match TRBD1. Trimming took 4 bases from V and 7 from J; bases not matched to a gene: 14. This CDR3 region has 16 residues. CDR1 is WSHSY, CDR2 SAAADI, per germline. For the CDR3, the DNA is TGCGCCAGCAGTGCCTACCGGACAGGGGCCCTCCGGGAGCAGTACTTC. Protein: CASSAYRTGALREQYF.

There are many counts of this clonotype. The V gene is TRBV30, the J gene TRBJ1-1; TRBD1 matches 8 bases. V dropped 3 bases and J dropped 4; count of bases not matched to a gene: 7. The CDR3 sequence is 14 residues long. CDR1 and CDR2 (germline): GTSNPN, SVGIG (reference sequence). This CDR3 reads CAWSYQTGGTEAFF. DNA for the CDR3: TGTGCCTGGAGCTACCAAACAGGGGGCACTGAAGCTTTCTTT. The full variable domain, rest sourced from reference TRBV30 and TRBJ1-1, is SQTIHQWPATLVQPVGSPLSLECTVEGTSNPNLYWYRQAAGRGLQLLFYSVGIGQISSEVPQNLSASRPQDRQFILSSKKLLLSDSGFYLCAWSYQTGGTEAFFGQGTRLTVV.

J is TRBJ2-1 and V is TRBV24-1; TRBD2 aligns across 15 bases. CDR3 length: 15 residues. Germline CDR1 KGHDR, CDR2 SFDVKD. The V and J ends lost 2 bases and 9 bases, in that order; junction bases with no gene match: 1. The CDR3 protein is CATSDSGLAGGEQFF. Here the CDR3 DNA reads TGTGCCACCAGTGATTCGGGACTAGCGGGAGGTGAGCAGTTCTTC.

This clonotype was detected ten times or more. V and J are TRBV7-9 and TRBJ2-1, with 8 bases fitting TRBD2. V dropped 2 bases and J dropped 4; count of bases not matched to a gene: 13. The CDR3 runs to 18 residues. The germline V gene has CDR1 SEHNR and CDR2 FQNEAQ (reference sequence). The CDR3 is CASSLSHGSGSFYNEQFF. The CDR3, as DNA: TGTGCCAGCAGCTTATCCCACGGAAGCGGGAGTTTTTACAATGAGCAGTTCTTC.

The sample holds a few counts of this clonotype. The gene calls are TRBV7-2 and TRBJ1-2; D gene unclear. The CDR3 has 15 amino acids. The germline V and J ends were trimmed by 4 bases and 0 bases, with 12 bases remaining between them. Germline V CDR1 and CDR2: SGHTA, FQGNSA. CDR3 bases: TGTGCCAGCAGCTCCCCGACGGCAGCTAACTATGGCTACACCTTC. This gives the protein CASSSPTAANYGYTF.

The J gene is TRBJ1-3, the V gene TRBV29-1; TRBD1 matches at 11 bases. The CDR3 consists of 14 residues. Germline values: CDR1 SQVTM, CDR2 ANQGSEA. V lost 3 bases, J lost 7 bases, and 5 bases stayed unmatched. This CDR3 is CSVEDRGRGNTIYF. The CDR3 region has the DNA TGCAGCGTTGAGGACAGGGGGCGAGGCAACACCATATATTTT.

The chain employs TRBV5-1 and TRBJ2-1; TRBD2 is a possible D gene (6 bases). This CDR3 is built from 16 residues. Trimming took off 3 bases at V and 14 bases at J, with 27 bases between the two ends. CDR1 and CDR2 (germline): SGHRS, YFSETQ. The CDR3 DNA sequence: TGCGCCAGCAGCTCTACTGGGGGACTGGGAGAATCCAATAAGTTCTTC. The encoded protein is CASSSTGGLGESNKFF.

In this sample, this clonotype turned up many times. This chain joins TRBV12-3 or TRBV12-4 and TRBJ2-1; D not certain. The V end was cut by 0 bases, the J end by 4 bases, with 10 bases between. There are 15 residues in the CDR3. This CDR3 reads CASSLAFQTYNEQFF. In DNA, the CDR3 is TGTGCCAGCAGTTTAGCATTCCAAACTTACAATGAGCAGTTCTTC.

This clonotype has at least ten counts. This sequence joins TRBV11-2 and TRBJ2-1; D remains unclear. Germline CDR1 is SGHAT and CDR2 is FQNNGV. The CDR3 has 14 residues. Trimming cost V 2 bases and J 10 bases, with 15 bases left between them. The CDR3 loop is CASSLIIEDLEQFF. CDR3 in DNA: TGTGCCAGCAGCTTAATTATAGAAGATCTCGAGCAGTTCTTC.

The table lists this clonotype with a few counts. The rearrangement joins TRBV4-3 to TRBJ2-1, with D possibly TRBD2 on 6 matching bases. This CDR3 region has 17 residues. Germline assignment: CDR1 LGHNA and CDR2 YSLEER. Trimming stripped 3 bases from V and 1 base from J, with 16 bases between. The CDR3 DNA is TGCGCCAGCAGCCATTTGGCGGGATCGTGGTCCTACAATGAGCAGTTCTTC. Protein: CASSHLAGSWSYNEQFF.

In its sample, this clonotype was seen many times. The rearrangement links TRBV11-1 to TRBJ2-7, with 7 bases matching TRBD2. The CDR3 is made up of 15 amino acids. The junction had 11 bases not matched to a gene; V was cut back by 5 bases and J by 4 bases. The germline CDR1 and CDR2 sequences are SGHAT and FQDESV (reference sequence). The CDR3 sequence: CASSPLAEPLYEQYF. The CDR3 DNA reads TGTGCCAGCAGCCCGCTAGCGGAGCCGCTTTACGAGCAGTACTTC. The complete variable domain, with remaining parts taken from reference TRBV11-1 and TRBJ2-7, reads EAEVAQSPRYKITEKSQAVAFWCDPISGHATLYWYRQILGQGPELLVQFQDESVVDDSQLPKDRFSAERLKGVDSTLKIQPAELGDSAMYLCASSPLAEPLYEQYFGPGTRLTVT.

This chain uses TRBV5-5 with TRBJ2-1; D is undetermined. Germline CDR1 is SGHKS and CDR2 is YYEKEE (reference sequence). The V gene lost 0 bases and the J gene lost 4 bases, with 14 bases spanning the gap. The CDR3 totals 16 residues. CDR3 sequence (DNA): TGTGCCAGCAGCTTGGTTCCTAGGCGAGGATACAATGAGCAGTTCTTC. Its translation: CASSLVPRRGYNEQFF.

This clonotype has just a few counts. The chain joins TRBV7-2 to TRBJ1-1; maybe TRBD1 (6 bases). Per germline, CDR1 SGHTA and CDR2 FQGNSA. This CDR3 contains 15 residues. Trimming left V 2 bases short and J 1 base short, with 11 bases between. The CDR3 DNA reads TGTGCCAGCAGCTTATCCGGGACACCGAACACTGAAGCTTTCTTT. Translation: CASSLSGTPNTEAFF. The complete variable domain, with remaining parts taken from reference TRBV7-2 and TRBJ1-1, reads GAGVSQSPSNKVTEKGKDVELRCDPISGHTALYWYRQSLGQGLEFLIYFQGNSAPDKSGLPSDRFSAERTGGSVSTLTIQRTQQEDSAVYLCASSLSGTPNTEAFFGQGTRLTVV.

This clonotype was seen once. This chain joins TRBV10-3 and TRBJ2-7, with 11 bases fitting TRBD2. This CDR3 spans 12 amino acids. Per germline, CDR1 ENHRY and CDR2 SYGVKD. V dropped 10 bases and J dropped 6; count of bases not matched to a gene: 5. In DNA form, the CDR3 reads TGTGCCACCGGGACTAGCGGACGCGAGCAGTACTTC. Its translation is CATGTSGREQYF.

The chain has TRBV5-1 and TRBJ2-1; 12 bases fit TRBD2. With 5 bases clipped from V and 3 bases from J, the junction kept 9 bases outside the gene matches. The CDR3 has 17 amino acids. In germline, CDR1 is SGHRS, CDR2 YFSETQ. Written as DNA, the CDR3 is TGCGCCAGCAGGGTTGTGACTAGCGGGAGTGGCTACAATGAGCAGTTCTTC. Protein sequence: CASRVVTSGSGYNEQFF.

This clonotype was observed at least ten times. V usage is TRBV20-1 and J usage is TRBJ2-5; D is perhaps TRBD1 (5 bases). CDR3 length: 12 residues. The germline V gene encodes CDR1 DFQATT and CDR2 SNEGSKA (reference sequence). V was trimmed by 4 bases and J by 5 bases, leaving 11 bases between them. CDR3 loop: CSANGAMETQYF. CDR3 bases: TGCAGTGCTAATGGGGCAATGGAGACCCAGTACTTC.

Ten or more counts support this clonotype. V and J are TRBV3-1 and TRBJ2-7; tentative D call: TRBD1 (5 bases). The ends were cut back, 0 bases at V and 2 bases at J, with 11 bases in the middle. Germline values: CDR1 LGHDT, CDR2 YNNKEL (reference sequence). The CDR3 sequence is 15 residues long. The CDR3 is CASSQEGAWAYEQYF. The CDR3 DNA is TGTGCCAGCAGCCAAGAAGGGGCCTGGGCCTACGAGCAGTACTTC.

This clonotype came up many times. V usage is TRBV5-1 and J usage is TRBJ2-3; 9 bases agree with TRBD2. After removal of 4 bases from V and 1 base from J, the junction contained 13 bases not matched to a gene. The CDR3 sequence is 18 residues long. CDR1 is SGHRS and CDR2 is YFSETQ in the germline V gene. CDR3 in amino acids: CASSPDWREGPGTDTQYF. The CDR3 DNA is TGCGCCAGCAGCCCGGATTGGCGGGAGGGCCCGGGCACAGATACGCAGTATTTT.

This clonotype has at least ten counts. J is TRBJ2-7 and V is TRBV12-3 or TRBV12-4, with 10 positions matching TRBD2. The CDR3 extends over 15 amino acids. V was pared by 3 bases and J by 4 bases, with 6 bases of the junction left unmatched. This chain's CDR3 is CASSFRASGSYEQYF. DNA of the CDR3: TGTGCCAGCAGTTTCAGGGCTAGCGGGAGTTACGAGCAGTACTTC.